This TCR beta chain came from a study of CD8 T cells in ankylosing spondylitis. Germline V gene lookup returns CDR1 SGHAT and CDR2 FQDESV (reference sequence). There are 18 residues in the CDR3. Trimming shortened V by 4 bases and J by 0 bases, and 16 bases separated the two germline ends. TCRdb reprocessed the 5' RACE reads via MiXCR and lists one record per CDR3 protein. Of fewer than 80,000 distinct CDR3 sequences in the sample, under 5.5% are singletons; the top ten hold over 2%. This clonotype was observed at least ten times. This sequence originates from a male donor with ankylosing spondylitis or in good health (not recorded which). V and J are TRBV11-1 and TRBJ2-6; D might be TRBD2 (6 bases). Sample: blood, either unsorted or a sorted T cell fraction (not recorded which). This CDR3 reads CASSSRDSIGSGANVLTF. The DNA of the CDR3 is TGTGCCAGCAGCTCCCGGGACTCAATAGGCTCTGGGGCCAACGTCCTGACTTTC.